These T cell receptor beta chains were read from a single sample in a study of OX40 agonist ivuxolimab in advanced cancers. Repertoires were generated with immunoSEQ multiplex PCR, while TCRdb's copy carries only in-frame clones and drops some. The sample includes over 60,000 clones, approximately 89% of them seen just once. The material sequenced was CD4+ or CD8+ T cells sorted from blood, taken in a trial of the OX40 agonist ivuxolimab. All receptors come from an adult with an advanced solid tumor such as melanoma, head and neck, liver or kidney cancer. Each CDR3 is given with its conserved first and last residue. D genes are given only for firm matches. Rows may omit the clone size; those that give it use once, few, many or a size class.

J gene: TRBJ2-1
D gene: TRBD1
clone size: NA
V gene: TRBV28
CDR3 DNA: TGTGCCAGCAGTTTTCCGGGACAGGGGGACAATGAGCAGTTCTTC
CDR3 protein: CASSFPGQGDNEQFF

J gene: TRBJ1-1
D gene: NA
clone size: few
V gene: TRBV9
CDR3 DNA: TGTGCCAGCAGCGTAGACGGTGGTGAAGCTTTCTTT
CDR3 protein: CASSVDGGEAFF

J gene: TRBJ2-4
D gene: TRBD1
clone size: NA
V gene: TRBV30
CDR3 DNA: TGTGCCTGGAGTGGTAGACAGGGGCTGAACATTCAGTACTTC
CDR3 protein: CAWSGRQGLNIQYF

J gene: TRBJ1-1
D gene: NA
clone size: NA
V gene: TRBV19
CDR3 DNA: TGTGCCAGTAGTATAGAGGGGTCCCCAGTGAATGAAGCTTTCTTT
CDR3 protein: CASSIEGSPVNEAFF

J gene: TRBJ2-2
D gene: TRBD2
clone size: NA
V gene: TRBV10-1
CDR3 DNA: TGCGCCAGCAGTGTCGGCGGGAGTATGTCCGGGGAGCTGTTTTTT
CDR3 protein: CASSVGGSMSGELFF

J gene: TRBJ2-7
D gene: TRBD2
clone size: NA
V gene: TRBV5-4
CDR3 DNA: TGTGCCAGCAGCTCCCGGACTAGCGGGAACTACGAGCAGTACTTC
CDR3 protein: CASSSRTSGNYEQYF

J gene: TRBJ2-7
D gene: TRBD1
clone size: NA
V gene: TRBV30
CDR3 DNA: TGTGCCTGGAGCTTAGGACAGGGTTACGACGAGCAGTACTTC
CDR3 protein: CAWSLGQGYDEQYF

J gene: TRBJ2-2
D gene: NA
clone size: NA
V gene: TRBV28
CDR3 DNA: TGTGCCAGCATCGGGCAGAACACCGGGGAGCTGTTTTTT
CDR3 protein: CASIGQNTGELFF

J gene: TRBJ2-7
D gene: TRBD1
clone size: NA
V gene: TRBV7-9
CDR3 DNA: TGTGCCAGCAGCTTAGCGGGGACAGCGACCTACGAGCAGTACTTC
CDR3 protein: CASSLAGTATYEQYF

J gene: TRBJ2-3
D gene: NA
clone size: NA
V gene: TRBV5-5
CDR3 DNA: TGTGCCAGCAGAAAAGAGATTCAGGGATTTTACACAGATACGCAGTATTTT
CDR3 protein: CASRKEIQGFYTDTQYF

J gene: TRBJ1-3
D gene: NA
clone size: few
V gene: TRBV19
CDR3 DNA: TGTGCCAGTAGTATGGGAAACACCATATATTTT
CDR3 protein: CASSMGNTIYF

J gene: TRBJ2-3
D gene: NA
clone size: NA
V gene: TRBV21-1
CDR3 DNA: TGTGCCAGCAGCAAAGGGGGACAGGCCCCGCCGCCCCGCACAGATACGCAGTATTTT
CDR3 protein: CASSKGGQAPPPRTDTQYF

J gene: TRBJ2-1
D gene: TRBD2
clone size: NA
V gene: TRBV5-1
CDR3 DNA: TGCGCCAGCAGCTTGGCCGGCGGGACTAGCTCCTACAATGAGCAGTTCTTC
CDR3 protein: CASSLAGGTSSYNEQFF

J gene: TRBJ2-2
D gene: NA
clone size: NA
V gene: TRBV6-5
CDR3 DNA: TGTGCCAGCAGTTACCGGCGGGGAACGAACACCGGGGAGCTGTTTTTT
CDR3 protein: CASSYRRGTNTGELFF

J gene: TRBJ1-1
D gene: NA
clone size: NA
V gene: TRBV12-2
CDR3 DNA: TGTGCAAGTCGCGGCAGGGGGGGGACCACTGAAGCTTTCTTT
CDR3 protein: CASRGRGGTTEAFF

J gene: TRBJ2-5
D gene: NA
clone size: NA
V gene: TRBV18
CDR3 DNA: TGTGCCAGCTCCCTTAACCCCTCCAATTTGCAAGAGACCCAGTACTTC
CDR3 protein: CASSLNPSNLQETQYF

J gene: TRBJ1-5
D gene: NA
clone size: once
V gene: TRBV7-2
CDR3 DNA: TGTGCCAGCAGCTTAGACACAGGGCCGAATCAGCCCCAGCATTTT
CDR3 protein: CASSLDTGPNQPQHF

J gene: TRBJ1-2
D gene: NA
clone size: NA
V gene: TRBV30
CDR3 DNA: TGTGCCTGGAATATGGGGGCGGGGATCCGCTATGGCTACACCTTC
CDR3 protein: CAWNMGAGIRYGYTF

J gene: TRBJ2-2
D gene: TRBD2
clone size: NA
V gene: TRBV19
CDR3 DNA: TGTGCCACCTTTAGCGGGAGGGCCTCCGGGGAGCTGTTTTTT
CDR3 protein: CATFSGRASGELFF

J gene: TRBJ2-2
D gene: TRBD2
clone size: NA
V gene: TRBV10-3
CDR3 DNA: TGTGCCATCAGTGAACTGACTAGCGGGAGCCCCACCGGGGAGCTGTTTTTT
CDR3 protein: CAISELTSGSPTGELFF

J gene: TRBJ2-3
D gene: NA
clone size: NA
V gene: TRBV10-1
CDR3 DNA: TGCGCCAGCAGTGAGTCGGGCACAGATACGCAGTATTTT
CDR3 protein: CASSESGTDTQYF

J gene: TRBJ2-7
D gene: NA
clone size: NA
V gene: TRBV12-5
CDR3 DNA: TGTGCTAGTGGTTTGCCGCTTTCTGCCTCCTACGAGCAGTACTTC
CDR3 protein: CASGLPLSASYEQYF

J gene: TRBJ2-7
D gene: NA
clone size: NA
V gene: TRBV11-2
CDR3 DNA: TGTGCCAGCACCCTCGGGATAGCAGACTCCTACGAGCAGTACTTC
CDR3 protein: CASTLGIADSYEQYF

J gene: TRBJ1-4
D gene: NA
clone size: NA
V gene: TRBV11-3
CDR3 DNA: TGTGCCAGCAGTTTTTGGGGTCAGGATGAAAAACTGTTTTTT
CDR3 protein: CASSFWGQDEKLFF

J gene: TRBJ2-2
D gene: NA
clone size: NA
V gene: TRBV15
CDR3 DNA: TGTGCCACCAGCAGACGTATTACCGGGGAGCTGTTTTTT
CDR3 protein: CATSRRITGELFF

J gene: TRBJ1-2
D gene: TRBD1
clone size: once
V gene: TRBV5-1
CDR3 DNA: TGCGCCAGCAGCTCTGGACAGGGCGACGGCTACACCTTC
CDR3 protein: CASSSGQGDGYTF

J gene: TRBJ1-4
D gene: NA
clone size: NA
V gene: TRBV4-3
CDR3 DNA: TGCGCCAGCAGCCAAGTAGGTTTAATGGGACACCTTGCAACTAATGAAAAACTGTTTTTT
CDR3 protein: CASSQVGLMGHLATNEKLFF

J gene: TRBJ1-4
D gene: TRBD1
clone size: NA
V gene: TRBV30
CDR3 DNA: TGTGCCTGGAGGGGACAGGGGGTGGCTAATGAAAAACTGTTTTTT
CDR3 protein: CAWRGQGVANEKLFF

J gene: TRBJ2-5
D gene: NA
clone size: NA
V gene: TRBV7-6
CDR3 DNA: TGTGCCAGCAGCCTCCAAGAGACCCAGTACTTC
CDR3 protein: CASSLQETQYF

J gene: TRBJ1-5
D gene: NA
clone size: NA
V gene: TRBV5-4
CDR3 DNA: TGTGCCAGCAGCATGGGTGGGCAGGGAGGGAATCAGCCCCAGCATTTT
CDR3 protein: CASSMGGQGGNQPQHF

J gene: TRBJ1-4
D gene: NA
clone size: NA
V gene: TRBV19
CDR3 DNA: TGTGCCAGGAAGAAAGCAACTAATGAAAAACTGTTTTTT
CDR3 protein: CARKKATNEKLFF

J gene: TRBJ2-1
D gene: NA
clone size: NA
V gene: TRBV18
CDR3 DNA: TGTGCCAGCTCACTTAACTCCCCGGACTTCTCCTACAATGAGCAGTTCTTC
CDR3 protein: CASSLNSPDFSYNEQFF

J gene: TRBJ2-1
D gene: NA
clone size: NA
V gene: TRBV11-3
CDR3 DNA: TGTGCCAGCAGCGCAGCCGGCGGGAATGGGAATGAGCAGTTCTTC
CDR3 protein: CASSAAGGNGNEQFF

J gene: TRBJ2-3
D gene: NA
clone size: NA
V gene: TRBV10-1
CDR3 DNA: TGCGCCAGCTCTAGTCAGAGCACAGATACGCAGTATTTT
CDR3 protein: CASSSQSTDTQYF

J gene: TRBJ2-3
D gene: NA
clone size: few
V gene: TRBV7-2
CDR3 DNA: TGTGCCAGCAGCCCCACGTGGGTGACAGATACGCAGTATTTT
CDR3 protein: CASSPTWVTDTQYF

J gene: TRBJ2-7
D gene: NA
clone size: NA
V gene: TRBV10-1
CDR3 DNA: TGCGCCAGCAGCGTAGACAGCGGCTACGAGCAGTACTTC
CDR3 protein: CASSVDSGYEQYF

J gene: TRBJ1-1
D gene: TRBD1
clone size: few
V gene: TRBV18
CDR3 DNA: TGTGCCAGCTCACCACGCACGGGACAGGAAAACACTGAAGCTTTCTTT
CDR3 protein: CASSPRTGQENTEAFF

J gene: TRBJ1-2
D gene: NA
clone size: once
V gene: TRBV4-1
CDR3 DNA: TGCGCCAGCAGCCAAGAAACTCAAAACTATGGCTACACCTTC
CDR3 protein: CASSQETQNYGYTF

J gene: TRBJ1-6
D gene: NA
clone size: NA
V gene: TRBV6-5
CDR3 DNA: TGTGCCAGCAGTGGGACCTCACCCCTCCACTTT
CDR3 protein: CASSGTSPLHF